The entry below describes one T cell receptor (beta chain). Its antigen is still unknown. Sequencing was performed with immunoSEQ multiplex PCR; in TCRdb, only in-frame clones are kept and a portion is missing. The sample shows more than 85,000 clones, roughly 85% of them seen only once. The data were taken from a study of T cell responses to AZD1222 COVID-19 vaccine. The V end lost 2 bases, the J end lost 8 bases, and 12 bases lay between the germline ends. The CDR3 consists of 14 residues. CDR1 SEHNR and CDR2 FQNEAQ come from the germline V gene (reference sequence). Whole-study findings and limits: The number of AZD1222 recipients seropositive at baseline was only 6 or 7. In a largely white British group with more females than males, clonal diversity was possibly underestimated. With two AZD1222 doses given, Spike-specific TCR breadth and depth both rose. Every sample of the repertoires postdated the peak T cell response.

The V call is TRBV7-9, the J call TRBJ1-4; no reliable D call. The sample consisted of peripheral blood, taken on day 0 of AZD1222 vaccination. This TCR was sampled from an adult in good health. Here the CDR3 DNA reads TGTGCCAGCAGCTTATATCTCCCGGAAGAAAAACTGTTTTTT. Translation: CASSLYLPEEKLFF.